A selection of T cell receptor beta chains follows, all from one sample in a study of T-cell memory formation after mild COVID-19. TCRdb re-called the 5' RACE reads through MiXCR, storing one row per CDR3 protein. The sample includes a few hundred thousand distinct CDR3 sequences, under 8.5% of them seen just once. Source material: PBMCs or a T cell subset sorted from them (not recorded which). These TCRs come from a man aged 18 to 29 who had mild COVID-19 (a few samples of this study predate the infection). Cell type and time point are not known. The CDR3 runs from the conserved cysteine through the conserved F or W. D genes are given only for firm matches. Only some rows state a clone size, as once, few, many or a class for expanded clones.

cdr3_length,j_call,v_call,clone_size,d_call,cdr3_aa,cdr3_nt
15,TRBJ2-1,TRBV20-1,NA,NA,CSARGVFGAYNEQFF,TGCAGTGCAAGGGGGGTCTTCGGGGCCTACAATGAGCAGTTCTTC
14,TRBJ2-6,TRBV4-1,few,NA,CASSRETGVNVLTF,TGCGCCAGCAGCCGAGAAACGGGTGTCAACGTCCTGACTTTC
17,TRBJ2-3,TRBV4-3,few,TRBD1,CASSPRDRVPGTDTQYF,TGCGCCAGCAGCCCCAGGGACAGGGTCCCTGGCACAGATACGCAGTATTTT
14,TRBJ2-5,TRBV6-1,few,NA,CASSEPGLQETQYF,TGTGCCAGCAGTGAACCGGGCCTCCAAGAGACCCAGTACTTC
11,TRBJ1-1,TRBV20-1,NA,NA,CSAPLKDEAFF,TGCAGTGCTCCCTTGAAGGACGAAGCTTTCTTT
14,TRBJ2-2,TRBV18,NA,NA,CASSKVTPPGELFF,TGTGCCAGCTCGAAAGTCACGCCCCCCGGGGAGCTGTTTTTT
16,TRBJ1-5,TRBV5-1,NA,NA,CASSPGSGVSNQPQHF,TGCGCCAGCAGCCCTGGGTCGGGGGTAAGCAATCAGCCCCAGCATTTT
13,TRBJ1-1,TRBV11-2,many,NA,CASSLDLGVEAFF,TGTGCCAGCAGCTTAGATCTTGGGGTGGAAGCTTTCTTT
13,TRBJ1-2,TRBV5-1,NA,NA,CASSLDRIYGYTF,TGCGCCAGCAGCTTAGACAGGATTTATGGCTACACCTTC
13,TRBJ1-5,TRBV6-4,NA,NA,CASSASANQPQHF,TGTGCCAGCAGTGCGTCGGCAAATCAGCCCCAGCATTTT
15,TRBJ2-3,TRBV5-1,few,TRBD1,CASSSGQGAKDTQYF,TGCGCCAGCAGCTCCGGACAGGGGGCAAAAGATACGCAGTATTTT
16,TRBJ2-3,TRBV4-3,few,NA,CASSPHGGRGTDTQYF,TGCGCCAGCAGCCCGCATGGCGGACGGGGGACAGATACGCAGTATTTT
13,TRBJ1-2,TRBV12-3/TRBV12-4,few,NA,CASSFKADYGYTF,TGTGCCAGCAGTTTTAAAGCCGACTATGGCTACACCTTC
15,TRBJ1-2,TRBV4-3,few,TRBD1,CASSQARGQGYGYTF,TGCGCCAGCAGCCAAGCCAGGGGGCAGGGGTATGGCTACACCTTC
15,TRBJ2-2,TRBV7-2,few,NA,CASSNRVPVGGELFF,TGTGCCAGCAGCAACAGGGTCCCAGTGGGCGGGGAGCTGTTTTTT
15,TRBJ1-2,TRBV7-2,few,NA,CASSPVGWAPWGYTF,TGTGCCAGCAGCCCAGTCGGGTGGGCCCCTTGGGGCTACACCTTC
15,TRBJ2-4,TRBV7-2,NA,NA,CASSLSTGNKNIQYF,TGTGCCAGCAGCTTAAGTACCGGAAACAAAAACATTCAGTACTTC
15,TRBJ2-7,TRBV4-3,many,TRBD2,CASSQGLAGLYEQYF,TGCGCCAGCAGCCAAGGACTAGCGGGGCTCTACGAGCAGTACTTC
16,TRBJ2-1,TRBV4-3,many,NA,CASSQDEGTAYNEQFF,TGCGCCAGCAGCCAAGATGAAGGGACGGCATACAATGAGCAGTTCTTC
14,TRBJ2-5,TRBV5-1,few,NA,CASSPRDGEGAQYF,TGCGCCAGCAGCCCCCGGGATGGAGAAGGGGCCCAGTACTTC
14,TRBJ2-1,TRBV5-1,many,TRBD2,CASSRAGGPNEQFF,TGCGCCAGCAGCCGAGCGGGGGGGCCGAATGAGCAGTTCTTC
13,TRBJ1-1,TRBV15,few,NA,CATSKGGRTEAFF,TGTGCCACCAGCAAGGGGGGAAGAACTGAAGCTTTCTTT
18,TRBJ2-1,TRBV5-1,few,TRBD2,CASSLMGLAGGAYNEQFF,TGCGCCAGCAGCTTGATGGGACTAGCGGGGGGCGCCTACAATGAGCAGTTCTTC
15,TRBJ2-3,TRBV20-1,NA,TRBD2,CSASTSGGSTDTQYF,TGCAGTGCTTCAACTAGCGGGGGATCCACAGATACGCAGTATTTT
13,TRBJ2-3,TRBV21-1,NA,NA,CASRLIQTDTQYF,TGTGCCAGCAGACTAATCCAGACAGATACGCAGTATTTT
14,TRBJ1-1,TRBV20-1,NA,NA,CSAKDATVNTEAFF,TGCAGTGCTAAGGATGCGACCGTGAACACTGAAGCTTTCTTT
14,TRBJ2-3,TRBV6-5,few,NA,CASSYWGNADTQYF,TGTGCCAGCAGTTACTGGGGGAACGCAGATACGCAGTATTTT
15,TRBJ2-7,TRBV2,many,NA,CASSESSSSSYEQYF,TGTGCCAGCAGTGAATCTAGTTCAAGCTCCTACGAGCAGTACTTC
14,TRBJ1-6,TRBV12-3/TRBV12-4,NA,NA,CASSSRRSDSPLHF,TGTGCCAGCAGCTCCAGACGCTCGGATTCACCCCTCCACTTT